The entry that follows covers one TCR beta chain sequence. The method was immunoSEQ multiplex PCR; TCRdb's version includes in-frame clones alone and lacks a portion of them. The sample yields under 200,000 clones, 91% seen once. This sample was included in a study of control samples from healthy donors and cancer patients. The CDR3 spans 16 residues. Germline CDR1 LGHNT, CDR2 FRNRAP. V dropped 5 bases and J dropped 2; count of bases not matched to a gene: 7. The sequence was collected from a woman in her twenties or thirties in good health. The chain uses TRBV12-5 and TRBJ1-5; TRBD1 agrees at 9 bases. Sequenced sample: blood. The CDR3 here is CASGPGQGWGNQPQHF. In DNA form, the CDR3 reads TGTGCTAGTGGTCCCGGACAGGGGTGGGGCAATCAGCCCCAGCATTTT.